These 20 T cell receptor beta chains were sequenced from one sample in a study of CD8+ T cells in alopecia areata. RNA, once extracted, was reverse transcribed into cDNA for use as the sequencing template. TCRdb's copy holds only in-frame clones and misses some; the assay was immunoSEQ multiplex PCR. The sample shows 200,000 or so clones, approximately 45% of them seen only once. Treatment specified: oral pan-JAK inhibitor, 5-10 mg twice daily. Sequenced here: CD4+ T cells sorted from blood, sampled at approximately week 37, from a patient treated with tofacitinib. These receptors originate from a human donor with alopecia areata.

The J gene is TRBJ1-2, the V gene TRBV29-1; D ambiguous. With 2 bases removed from V and 2 bases from J, the gap between germline ends came to 6 bases. The CDR3 has 12 residues. Per the germline V gene, CDR1 is SQVTM and CDR2 is ANQGSEA. The CDR3 DNA reads as TGCAGCGTTGAAAGCCCAAACTATGGCTACACCTTC. Protein: CSVESPNYGYTF.

The chain has TRBV9 and TRBJ2-1; perhaps TRBD2 as D (5 bases). Germline loops: CDR1 SGDLS, CDR2 YYNGEE. The CDR3 runs 12 residues. V was pared by 4 bases and J by 12 bases, with 14 bases between. For the CDR3, the DNA is TGTGCCAGCAGCCTCCACACTAGTGTGCAGTTCTTC. Its translation: CASSLHTSVQFF.

The chain combines TRBV18 with TRBJ1-5; D might be TRBD1 (5 bases). In germline, CDR1 is KGHSH, CDR2 LQKENI. Trimming took off 6 bases at V and 4 bases at J, with 10 bases between the two ends. This CDR3 region has 13 residues. CDR3 DNA sequence: TGTGCCAGCTCCTCCGACAGAAATCAGCCCCAGCATTTT. It translates to CASSSDRNQPQHF.

This clone has a handful of counts. This chain connects TRBV29-1 to TRBJ2-5, with D perhaps TRBD1 or TRBD2 (6 bases each). The CDR3 totals 11 residues. Germline loops: CDR1 SQVTM, CDR2 ANQGSEA. V was clipped by 8 bases and J by 5 bases, with 12 bases between them. As DNA, the CDR3 is TGCAGCTCCGGAGGGGGGGAGACCCAGTACTTC. This encodes CSSGGGETQYF.

In its sample, this clone was seen many times. This chain connects TRBV14 to TRBJ2-2; D is undetermined. The V end was cut by 6 bases, the J end by 6 bases, with 11 bases between. This CDR3 has 13 amino acids. CDR1 is SGHDN, CDR2 FVKESK, per germline. CDR3 loop: CASSRQRAGELFF. The CDR3 DNA is TGTGCCAGCAGTCGTCAAAGAGCCGGGGAGCTGTTTTTT. The full variable domain, its missing parts supplied by reference TRBV14 and TRBJ2-2, is EAGVTQFPSHSVIEKGQTVTLRCDPISGHDNLYWYRRVMGKEIKFLLHFVKESKQDESGMPNNRFLAERTGGTYSTLKVQPAELEDSGVYFCASSRQRAGELFFGEGSRLTVL.

In this sample, this clone turned up a few times. This chain connects TRBV7-9 to TRBJ2-3; 15 bases are shared with TRBD2. The CDR3 contains 16 residues. Looked up from germline, CDR1 is SEHNR and CDR2 is FQNEAQ (reference sequence). J lost 6 bases, V lost 5 bases, and 6 bases had no gene match. CDR3 region: CASSQGTSGGLDTQYF. The CDR3 coding sequence is TGTGCCAGCAGCCAAGGGACTAGCGGGGGGCTGGATACGCAGTATTTT.

The chain couples TRBV7-2 to TRBJ1-1; maybe TRBD1 (5 bases). Trimming left V 3 bases short and J 8 bases short, with 16 bases between. The CDR3 covers 14 residues. The germline V gene encodes CDR1 SGHTA and CDR2 FQGNSA. The CDR3 region is CASSFDGGSSEAFF. CDR3 in DNA: TGTGCCAGCAGCTTTGACGGGGGGAGCAGCGAAGCTTTCTTT.

This clone has just a few counts. CDR3 in DNA: TGTGCCAGCAGCTTACCAGGGGTTGCCTTGTACTTC. Encoded protein: CASSLPGVALYF. V is TRBV13 and J is TRBJ2-4, with a possible D match to TRBD1 (6 bases). Trimming removed 2 bases from V and 15 bases from J, with 14 bases in between. From germline, CDR1 is PRHDT and CDR2 FYEKMQ (reference sequence). The CDR3 consists of 12 residues.

The chain is built from TRBV19 and TRBJ1-5; D gene uncertain. Per the germline V gene, CDR1 is LNHDA and CDR2 is SQIVND (reference sequence). CDR3 length: 15 residues. V lost 5 bases and J lost 7, with 18 bases in between. In DNA form, the CDR3 reads TGTGCCAGTAGTGCGGTAGGCCACTCGGGGCAGCCCCAGCATTTT. This encodes CASSAVGHSGQPQHF.

The chain couples TRBV30 to TRBJ2-5, with TRBD1 matching 7 bases. Germline CDR1 is GTSNPN and CDR2 is SVGIG (reference sequence). The CDR3 is made up of 15 amino acids. Germline trimming cut 5 bases from V and 2 bases from J; bases unmatched to any gene: 11. The DNA for the CDR3 is TGTGCCTGGGGCACAGGGGAACCACTTCAAGAGACCCAGTACTTC. Protein: CAWGTGEPLQETQYF.

This clone was detected only once. This chain joins TRBV7-9 and TRBJ2-5; TRBD2 agrees at 12 bases. There are 15 residues in the CDR3. V shed 5 bases, J shed 8 bases, and the junction held 9 bases outside the gene matches. The germline CDR1 and CDR2 sequences are SEHNR and FQNEAQ (reference sequence). The CDR3 loop is CASSPGTSGPDTQYF. The CDR3 nucleotides are TGTGCCAGCAGCCCGGGGACTAGCGGGCCTGATACCCAGTACTTC.

This rearrangement joins TRBV10-3 to TRBJ2-6; D is possibly TRBD2 (5 bases). The V gene lost 0 bases and the J gene lost 4 bases, with 10 bases spanning the gap. The CDR3 runs to 16 residues. Germline V gene lookup returns CDR1 ENHRY and CDR2 SYGVKD. CDR3 coding DNA: TGTGCCATCAGTGAGTCGCTCATAGCGGGGGCCAACGTCCTGACTTTC. Its protein product is CAISESLIAGANVLTF.

The rearrangement joins TRBV30 to TRBJ2-5; 9 bases map to TRBD1. Germline assignment: CDR1 GTSNPN and CDR2 SVGIG (reference sequence). The CDR3 totals 12 residues. V dropped 5 bases and J dropped 4; count of bases not matched to a gene: 2. CDR3 nucleotides: TGTGCCTGGGGGACAGGGAGAGAGACCCAGTACTTC. This codes for CAWGTGRETQYF.

This clone was found a few times. The V and J genes are TRBV28 and TRBJ1-3; D is perhaps TRBD1 (5 bases). There are 14 residues in the CDR3. Trimming took 8 bases from V and 0 from J, leaving 11 bases between them. Germline V gene data show CDR1 as MDHEN and CDR2 as SYDVKM. CDR3 nucleotide sequence: TGTGCCAGCGGGGGGTCCAGCTCTGGAAACACCATATATTTT. It encodes CASGGSSSGNTIYF.

The V gene is TRBV9, the J gene TRBJ2-1; 10 bases match TRBD2. Germline CDR1 reads SGDLS; CDR2 reads YYNGEE. The CDR3 has 16 amino acids. J was trimmed by 7 bases and V by 0 bases; bases with no gene match: 7. The CDR3 here is CASSVELAGSLNEQFF. The CDR3 DNA reads as TGTGCCAGCAGCGTAGAACTAGCGGGAAGTTTGAATGAGCAGTTCTTC.

CDR3 residues: CAWRMGGPGDNEQFF. CDR3 in DNA: TGTGCCTGGAGAATGGGGGGGCCAGGCGACAATGAGCAGTTCTTC. The gene calls are TRBV30 and TRBJ2-1; possibly TRBD2 for D (7 bases). V was shortened by 3 bases and J by 5 bases, with 17 bases between the two germline ends. Per germline, CDR1 GTSNPN and CDR2 SVGIG (reference sequence). This CDR3 comprises 15 residues.

V usage is TRBV2 and J usage is TRBJ2-5; D not certain. The germline V gene has CDR1 SNHLY and CDR2 FYNNEI. Trimming cost V 6 bases and J 5 bases, with 16 bases left between them. The CDR3 is made up of 14 amino acids. Written as DNA, the CDR3 is TGTGCCAGCAGGGCCCCGATTACATCGGAGACCCAGTACTTC. Amino acids: CASRAPITSETQYF.

V is TRBV6-6 and J is TRBJ1-1, with 7 bases lining up with TRBD1. The V gene's germline CDR1 is MNHNY and CDR2 SVGAGI (reference sequence). CDR3 length: 12 residues. Germline trimming cut 5 bases from V and 6 bases from J; bases unmatched to any gene: 3. Here the CDR3 reads CASSHRGAEAFF. In nucleotides, the CDR3 is TGTGCCAGCAGTCACAGGGGTGCTGAAGCTTTCTTT.

The chain has TRBV30 and TRBJ2-5, with D perhaps matching TRBD2 (6 bases). Trimming took off 5 bases at V and 2 bases at J, with 15 bases between the two ends. Germline CDR1 GTSNPN, CDR2 SVGIG (reference sequence). The CDR3 covers 14 residues. In nucleotides, the CDR3 is TGTGCCTGGGCGGCAGGGAGGTCACAAGAGACCCAGTACTTC. Its translation: CAWAAGRSQETQYF. The whole variable domain, filled in from reference TRBV30 and TRBJ2-5, reads SQTIHQWPATLVQPVGSPLSLECTVEGTSNPNLYWYRQAAGRGLQLLFYSVGIGQISSEVPQNLSASRPQDRQFILSSKKLLLSDSGFYLCAWAAGRSQETQYFGPGTRLLVL.

The chain uses TRBV28 and TRBJ2-7; perhaps TRBD2 as D (5 bases). Trimming took off 5 bases at V and 3 bases at J, with 17 bases between the two ends. The CDR3 has 15 amino acids. Germline CDR1 MDHEN, CDR2 SYDVKM. The CDR3 DNA reads as TGTGCCAGCAGTATCGGAGGCAACGATTACTACGAGCAGTACTTC. It encodes CASSIGGNDYYEQYF.